The clone carrying this T cell receptor (beta chain) was recorded once. Data came from immunoSEQ multiplex PCR; TCRdb stores just in-frame clones and leaves some out. The table lists tens of thousands of clones, around 72% of them singletons. The CDR3 totals 15 residues. Looked up from germline, CDR1 is SGDLS and CDR2 is YYNGEE. V was shortened by 0 bases and J by 1 base, with 8 bases between the two germline ends. These data originate in a study of radiotherapy plus CTLA-4 blockade in lung cancer. This TCR came from a human donor with non-small cell lung cancer that progressed on radiotherapy plus ipilimumab. The material was peripheral blood, obtained from a patient treated with radiotherapy plus ipilimumab. This chain uses TRBV9 with TRBJ2-1; the D is unclear. CDR3 sequence reads: CASSVVGWSYNEQFF. The CDR3 DNA follows: TGTGCCAGCAGCGTAGTAGGGTGGTCCTACAATGAGCAGTTCTTC. Together with reference TRBV9 and TRBJ2-1, the CDR3 gives the full variable domain: DSGVTQTPKHLITATGQRVTLRCSPRSGDLSVYWYQQSLDQGLQFLIQYYNGEERAKGNILERFSAQQFPDLHSELNLSSLELGDSALYFCASSVVGWSYNEQFFGPGTRLTVL.